The 14 T cell receptor beta chains below all came from one sample that was sequenced in a study of blood T cells in healthy people across ages. Together with a sample-barcoded 5' primer, a J-beta primer mix was included in a second PCR lasting roughly 7 to 11 cycles. TCRdb reanalysed the 5' RACE reads using MiXCR and keeps one entry per CDR3 protein. Of over a million distinct CDR3 sequences listed, over 35% are singletons. The source material was blood. All receptors come from a woman aged 55 to 70 in good health.

This clonotype has more than one count but fewer than ten. The rearrangement joins TRBV20-1 to TRBJ2-1; no reliable D call. V lost 0 bases, J lost 9 bases, and 21 bases lay in between. CDR3 length equals 16 residues. Germline V CDR1 and CDR2: DFQATT, SNEGSKA (reference sequence). This CDR3 is CSARDRFIPVPLEQFF. The CDR3 DNA is TGCAGTGCTAGAGATCGGTTCATCCCGGTACCCCTTGAGCAGTTCTTC.

Turning to this clonotype: A read error may produce the germline difference seen at one junction end. The J gene is TRBJ1-4, the V gene TRBV7-9; a possible D gene is TRBD1 (5 bases). From germline, CDR1 is SEHNR and CDR2 FQNEAQ (reference sequence). The CDR3 sequence is 15 residues long. This chain's CDR3 is CASSPAAGTSEKLFF. DNA of the CDR3: TGTGCCAGCAGCCCAGCGGCAGGGACTAGTGAAAAACTGTTTTTT. Supplemented by reference TRBV7-9 and TRBJ1-4, the full variable domain reads DTGVSQNPRHKITKRGQNVTFRCDPISEHNRLYWYRQTLGQGPEFLTYFQNEAQLEKSRLLSDRFSAERPKGSFSTLEIQRTEQGDSAMYLCASSPAAGTSEKLFFGSGTQLSVL.

The chain is built from TRBV28 and TRBJ2-7; TRBD2 matches 8 bases. J gave up 4 bases and V 4 bases, and 9 bases lay outside the gene matches. The CDR3 runs 15 residues. Germline V gene data show CDR1 as MDHEN and CDR2 as SYDVKM. The CDR3 nucleotides are TGTGCCAGCAGTTCCCACACTAGCGGAGTTTACGAGCAGTACTTC. As protein: CASSSHTSGVYEQYF.

V gene TRBV5-1 combines with J gene TRBJ1-2, with D possibly TRBD1 on 6 matching bases. V lost 4 bases and J lost 4, with 11 bases in between. This CDR3 has 13 residues. CDR1 and CDR2 from the germline V gene are SGHRS and YFSETQ. The CDR3 sequence: CASSPGTIYGYTF. The CDR3 DNA is TGCGCCAGCAGCCCGGGGACAATCTATGGCTACACCTTC.

The chain employs TRBV27 and TRBJ2-1, with no clear D. Germline loops: CDR1 MNHEY, CDR2 SMNVEV (reference sequence). V lost 2 bases and J 6 bases, leaving 8 bases between the germline ends. CDR3 length: 13 residues. The chain's CDR3 is CASSLGRINEQFF. In nucleotides, the CDR3 is TGTGCCAGCAGTTTAGGAAGAATCAATGAGCAGTTCTTC.

To note about this clonotype: One end of the junction does not line up with germline, which may come from a read error. The V and J genes are TRBV25-1 and TRBJ1-1; no definite D call. Germline lookup yields CDR1 MGHDK and CDR2 SYGVNS. The CDR3 totals 14 residues. In DNA, the CDR3 is TGTGCCAACAGTGAGACCGGGTTGAACACTGAAGCTTTCTTT. Its protein product is CANSETGLNTEAFF.

This clonotype was detected only a few times. The chain couples TRBV14 to TRBJ1-4; TRBD1 agrees at 7 bases. Germline V lookup: CDR1 SGHDN, CDR2 FVKESK. V lost 6 bases to trimming and J lost 8 bases; unmatched junction nucleotides: 6. The CDR3 has 13 amino acids. The CDR3 nucleotides are TGTGCCAGCAGGATGACAGGGTCGGAAAAACTGTTTTTT. Its protein is CASRMTGSEKLFF.

Only one count was recorded for this clonotype. The J gene is TRBJ2-3, the V gene TRBV18; D remains unclear. Germline lookup yields CDR1 KGHSH and CDR2 LQKENI. Trimming left V 5 bases short and J 6 bases short, with 12 bases between. The CDR3 extends over 13 amino acids. CDR3 region: CASSGNRLDTQYF. CDR3 coding DNA: TGTGCCAGCTCAGGAAACCGGCTGGATACGCAGTATTTT.

This clonotype is a singleton in its sample. The chain uses TRBV29-1 and TRBJ2-2; 9 nucleotides align to TRBD2. The CDR3 totals 14 residues. Germline assignment: CDR1 SQVTM and CDR2 ANQGSEA. With V trimmed by 7 bases and J by 1 base, 4 bases remained unmatched. As DNA, the CDR3 is TGCAGCGGCCAGACTAGCGGGAACACCGGGGAGCTGTTTTTT. Translation: CSGQTSGNTGELFF.

The DNA for the CDR3 is TGTGCCAGCAGCCCTACGGGGGGAAGGCAAATAGATACGCAGTATTTT. Translated: CASSPTGGRQIDTQYF. The chain carries TRBV6-5 and TRBJ2-3; 7 nucleotides match TRBD2. V was pared by 6 bases and J by 5 bases, with 14 bases of the junction left unmatched. The CDR3 sequence is 16 residues long. Germline CDR1 is MNHEY and CDR2 is SVGAGI.

CDR3 DNA: TGTGCCAGCAGCTTAGGTGGACTAGAGGCCGAGCAGTACTTC. Its protein is CASSLGGLEAEQYF. The rearrangement links TRBV7-6 to TRBJ2-5, with 7 positions matching TRBD2. Gene TRBJ2-7 matches the end of the DNA better, so the J call may be wrong. Germline CDR1 is SGHVS and CDR2 is FNYEAQ. The CDR3 extends over 14 amino acids.

This clonotype came up a few times. J is TRBJ2-5 and V is TRBV7-2; D gene unclear. CDR1 and CDR2 (germline): SGHTA, FQGNSA. The germline V and J ends were trimmed by 0 bases and 2 bases, with 10 bases remaining between them. The CDR3 length is 15 residues. The CDR3 here is CASSLASSPQETQYF. For the CDR3, the DNA is TGTGCCAGCAGCTTAGCAAGTTCTCCGCAAGAGACCCAGTACTTC.

This clonotype was seen repeatedly, ten times or more. V and J are TRBV29-1 and TRBJ2-3; TRBD2 matches 13 bases. The CDR3 extends over 14 amino acids. Trimming took 6 bases from V and 4 from J; bases not matched to a gene: 4. Germline CDR1 reads SQVTM; CDR2 reads ANQGSEA. This chain's CDR3 is CSVDGLAGADTQYF. DNA for the CDR3: TGCAGCGTGGACGGACTAGCGGGAGCAGATACGCAGTATTTT.

The rearrangement uses TRBV20-1 and TRBJ2-7; TRBD2 matches at 7 bases. The V segment lost 5 bases and the J segment 3 bases; nucleotides outside the gene matches: 10. The CDR3 sequence is 14 residues long. CDR1 is DFQATT and CDR2 is SNEGSKA in the germline V gene (reference sequence). The CDR3 sequence is CSAGAGYRFYEQYF. The CDR3 nucleotides are TGCAGTGCTGGAGCGGGGTATCGTTTCTACGAGCAGTACTTC.